The rows below give T cell receptor beta chains drawn from one sample of a study of cytomegalovirus exposure and HLA in healthy donors. The assay was immunoSEQ multiplex PCR, and TCRdb's table has in-frame clones only and misses some. The sample records 100,000 or so clones, 84% being singletons. The sequenced sample was PBMCs. These receptor sequences come from a young man in good health and CMV-seronegative. Each CDR3 is given with its conserved first and last residue. Each record gives: V gene, clone size, D gene, J gene, CDR3 DNA, CDR3 protein. A D gene is named only where the DNA matches it firmly. A clone size is listed for some rows: how often the clone was seen (once, few, many), or a class if it is expanded.

>TRBV7-8|NA|TRBD1|TRBJ2-5
TGTGCCAGCACCCCGATGGACAGGGGAGAGACCCAGTACTTC
CASTPMDRGETQYF
>TRBV30|NA|TRBD1|TRBJ1-5
TGTGCCTGGAGTGTACGGGCAGGGGGTGGCAATCAGCCCCAGCATTTT
CAWSVRAGGGNQPQHF
>TRBV27|NA|NA|TRBJ2-7
TGTGCCAGCAGTTTAGTGATGGGCAGGGACGAGCAGTACTTC
CASSLVMGRDEQYF
>TRBV5-4|NA|NA|TRBJ2-1
TGTGCCAGCAGCTTGGCCCAGGGGCGAGTGGGGGATACTGAGCAGTTCTTC
CASSLAQGRVGDTEQFF
>TRBV25-1|NA|NA|TRBJ2-1
TGTGCCAGCAGTGCACAGGGAAAACGCTACAATGAGCAGTTCTTC
CASSAQGKRYNEQFF
>TRBV2|NA|TRBD2|TRBJ2-7
TGTGCCAGCAGTGAAGGCGGGAGAGGGCCCGGCGAGCAGTACTTC
CASSEGGRGPGEQYF
>TRBV9|NA|NA|TRBJ1-1
TGTGCCAGCAGCGGACCCGGGGATGATGAAGCTTTCTTT
CASSGPGDDEAFF
>TRBV9|NA|TRBD1|TRBJ1-6
TGTGCCAGCAGCACAGGACAGGGGGACAATTCACCCCTCCACTTT
CASSTGQGDNSPLHF
>TRBV19|NA|NA|TRBJ2-7
TGTGCCAGTAGTAGTCTAGCAGTCTCTGGCGGCGAGCAGTACTTC
CASSSLAVSGGEQYF
>TRBV5-1|NA|NA|TRBJ1-1
TGCGCCAGCAGCTTGGTCCCAGGGAACACTGAAGCTTTCTTT
CASSLVPGNTEAFF
>TRBV6-5|NA|NA|TRBJ1-1
TGTGCCAGCAGTTACAGGAGGGCTACTGAAGCTTTCTTT
CASSYRRATEAFF
>TRBV7-3|NA|TRBD2|TRBJ2-3
TGTGCCAGCAGCTTATACTCCCGGGGCGGGAGTAGGGATACGCAGTATTTT
CASSLYSRGGSRDTQYF
>TRBV21-1|once|NA|TRBJ2-2
TGTGCCAGCTTTGGGATCGCCCTCCGGGAGGGCCGCACCGGGGAGCTGTTTTTT
CASFGIALREGRTGELFF
>TRBV5-6|NA|NA|TRBJ1-3
TGTGCCAGCAGCCCGAAGTACAGGGCCTCAGGAAACACCATATATTTT
CASSPKYRASGNTIYF
>TRBV7-9|NA|NA|TRBJ2-2
TGTGCCAGCAGCTTACGAGGGAGAGGGACCGGGGAGCTGTTTTTT
CASSLRGRGTGELFF
>TRBV5-1|few|NA|TRBJ1-2
TGCGCCAGCAGCTTGGGTCAGGGGCGAGGCTACACCTTC
CASSLGQGRGYTF
>TRBV4-3|NA|NA|TRBJ1-1
TGCGCCAGCAGCCAAGATGTACTGGTCACTGAAGCTTTCTTT
CASSQDVLVTEAFF
>TRBV30|NA|NA|TRBJ1-5
TGTGCCTGGAAAGGGGAACACCGCAATCAGCCCCAGCATTTT
CAWKGEHRNQPQHF
>TRBV6-5|NA|NA|TRBJ2-4
TGTGCCAGCAGTATGGGGCATGGGATAGCGGACATTCAGTACTTC
CASSMGHGIADIQYF
>TRBV6-1|NA|TRBD2|TRBJ2-7
TGTGCCAGCAGTGAATTGGCTAGCGGGGATTCCTACGAGCAGTACTTC
CASSELASGDSYEQYF
>TRBV5-6|NA|NA|TRBJ1-2
TGTGCCAGCAGCGTAGAGACAGGAAACTATGGCTACGCCTTC
CASSVETGNYGYAF
>TRBV7-2|NA|TRBD2|TRBJ2-2
TGTGCCAGCAGCGCGGAGACTAGCGGCCGGGAGCTGTTTTTT
CASSAETSGRELFF
>TRBV19|NA|NA|TRBJ2-3
TGTGCCAGTACCGGCGAACGGCGGGGCGGCACAGATACGCAGTATTTT
CASTGERRGGTDTQYF
>TRBV7-8|NA|NA|TRBJ1-1
TGTGCCAGCAGCTCTCAAGCCCAAAACACTGAAGCTTTCTTT
CASSSQAQNTEAFF
>TRBV9|NA|NA|TRBJ2-1
TGTGCCAGCAGCGTAGACAGGAACAATGAGCAGTTCTTC
CASSVDRNNEQFF
>TRBV29-1|NA|NA|TRBJ2-3
TGCAGCGGTAACGGAGGGTTCGGGGCAGATACGCAGTATTTT
CSGNGGFGADTQYF
>TRBV6-5|NA|NA|TRBJ2-1
TGTGCCAGCAGGCGGACGGGAAACAATGAGCAGTTCTTC
CASRRTGNNEQFF
>TRBV30|NA|TRBD2|TRBJ2-7
TGTGCCTGTACGAGCGGGAGTCGGTACGAGCAGTACTTC
CACTSGSRYEQYF
>TRBV6-6|NA|NA|TRBJ1-5
TGTGCCAGCAGGGGCGTCAGGGAACGGGCTCAGCCCCAGCATTTT
CASRGVRERAQPQHF
>TRBV7-6|NA|TRBD1|TRBJ1-5
TGTGCCAGCAGCTTAAGGGACAGCAAACACAATCAGCCCCAGCATTTT
CASSLRDSKHNQPQHF
>TRBV23-1|NA|NA|TRBJ2-7
TGCGCCAGCAGTCAATCGGCTAGCTCCTACGAGCAGTACTTC
CASSQSASSYEQYF
>TRBV15|NA|TRBD2|TRBJ2-1
TGTGCCACCAGCGGGACCCGTTGGGGACTATCCTACAATGAGCAGTTCTTC
CATSGTRWGLSYNEQFF
>TRBV5-4|NA|TRBD2|TRBJ2-1
TGTGCCAGCAGCTTTCAAACTAGCGAGTTAGTCGTGAGGTTCTTC
CASSFQTSELVVRFF
>TRBV18|NA|TRBD1|TRBJ2-7
TGTGCCAGCTCACCTTTAGTTGGGACAGCGAGCTCCTACGAGCAGTACTTC
CASSPLVGTASSYEQYF
>TRBV28|once|TRBD2|TRBJ2-7
TGTGCCAGCAGTTTCATAGCGGGATCCTACGAGCAGTACTTC
CASSFIAGSYEQYF
>TRBV19|once|TRBD1|TRBJ1-2
TGTGCCAGTGGGGACAGCTATGGCTACACCTTC
CASGDSYGYTF
>TRBV19|NA|TRBD2|TRBJ2-2
TGTGCCAGTACCCAGTCCACTAGCGGAGCCGGGGGATGGGTCGGGGAGCTGTTTTTT
CASTQSTSGAGGWVGELFF
>TRBV19|NA|TRBD1|TRBJ1-4
TGTGCCAGTAGTGCCCGAACAGGGGGTGCTGAAAAACTGTTTTTT
CASSARTGGAEKLFF
>TRBV14|NA|NA|TRBJ2-1
TGTGCCAGCAGCCAAGTACATCCCCGGCAGGGCCGGAATGAGCAGTTCTTC
CASSQVHPRQGRNEQFF
>TRBV15|NA|NA|TRBJ2-2
TGTGCCACCAGCAGAGCCACCGGGGTAGGCACCGGGGAGCTGTTTTTT
CATSRATGVGTGELFF
>TRBV29-1|NA|TRBD1|TRBJ2-7
TGCAGCGTTAGGGACAGGGGCTCCTACGAGCAGTACTTC
CSVRDRGSYEQYF
>TRBV7-2|NA|NA|TRBJ2-3
TGTGCCAGCAGCTTAGCGCTGGGACTCACAGATACGCAGTATTTT
CASSLALGLTDTQYF
>TRBV7-9|NA|NA|TRBJ2-7
TGTGCCAGCAGCTTTCGCGGGTACGAGCAGTACTTC
CASSFRGYEQYF
>TRBV11-2|few|NA|TRBJ1-6
TGTGCCAGCAGCACGGCAGGGGCACCCCTCCACTTT
CASSTAGAPLHF
>TRBV19|NA|TRBD2|TRBJ2-2
TGTGCCAGTAGGCCGGGACTAGCGGGAGCTATTGACACCGGGGAGCTGTTTTTT
CASRPGLAGAIDTGELFF
>TRBV28|NA|NA|TRBJ2-1
TGTGCCAGCACCGAAGCTAGCGTCGCCCCCTACAATGAGCAGTTCTTC
CASTEASVAPYNEQFF
>TRBV4-1|NA|NA|TRBJ1-2
TGCGCCAGCAGCCAAGGGGTGGACAGAGAGGGCTACACCTTC
CASSQGVDREGYTF
>TRBV11-2|NA|TRBD2|TRBJ2-7
TGTGCCAGCAGCCAAGGACTAGCGGGAGGGCGTGAGCAGTACTTC
CASSQGLAGGREQYF
>TRBV6-5|once|NA|TRBJ2-5
TGTGCCAGCAGGAGCACGGGACTAGAGACCCAGTACTTC
CASRSTGLETQYF
>TRBV11-2|NA|TRBD1|TRBJ1-1
TGTGCCAGCAGCCCGAGACAGGGCGTGGGCACTGAAGCTTTCTTT
CASSPRQGVGTEAFF
>TRBV27|once|NA|TRBJ2-7
TGTGCCAGCAAAAGTTGGACAGACTACGAGCAGTACTTC
CASKSWTDYEQYF
>TRBV4-3|once|TRBD2|TRBJ2-5
TGCGCCAGCAGCCAAGCCGGGACTAGCGGCCAAGAGACCCAGTACTTC
CASSQAGTSGQETQYF
>TRBV5-6|NA|NA|TRBJ1-1
TGTGCCAGCAACACCTGGGGGGGGGTGGGAGGCACTGAAGCTTTCTTT
CASNTWGGVGGTEAFF
>TRBV27|NA|TRBD1|TRBJ2-3
TGTGCCAGCACGGGACAGGGTCGCTCAGATACGCAGTATTTT
CASTGQGRSDTQYF
>TRBV5-1|NA|NA|TRBJ2-5
TGCGCCAGCAGCTGGGGGGTTGGTGCGGAGACCCAGTACTTC
CASSWGVGAETQYF
>TRBV30|NA|TRBD2|TRBJ2-5
TGTGCCTGGAGTGTACTCGGCGGGAGTAAAGAGACCCAGTACTTC
CAWSVLGGSKETQYF
>TRBV19|NA|NA|TRBJ1-1
TGTGCCAGTAGTACCCCTGGCAGGGCGAGTACTGAAGCTTTCTTT
CASSTPGRASTEAFF
>TRBV5-6|NA|TRBD1|TRBJ2-3
TGTGCCAGCAGCCGGGGGGACAGGGGCGCAGATACGCAGTATTTT
CASSRGDRGADTQYF
>TRBV28|NA|NA|TRBJ2-7
TGTGCCAGCAGTTTTGCGACATTTGGTCGCTACGAGCAGTACTTC
CASSFATFGRYEQYF